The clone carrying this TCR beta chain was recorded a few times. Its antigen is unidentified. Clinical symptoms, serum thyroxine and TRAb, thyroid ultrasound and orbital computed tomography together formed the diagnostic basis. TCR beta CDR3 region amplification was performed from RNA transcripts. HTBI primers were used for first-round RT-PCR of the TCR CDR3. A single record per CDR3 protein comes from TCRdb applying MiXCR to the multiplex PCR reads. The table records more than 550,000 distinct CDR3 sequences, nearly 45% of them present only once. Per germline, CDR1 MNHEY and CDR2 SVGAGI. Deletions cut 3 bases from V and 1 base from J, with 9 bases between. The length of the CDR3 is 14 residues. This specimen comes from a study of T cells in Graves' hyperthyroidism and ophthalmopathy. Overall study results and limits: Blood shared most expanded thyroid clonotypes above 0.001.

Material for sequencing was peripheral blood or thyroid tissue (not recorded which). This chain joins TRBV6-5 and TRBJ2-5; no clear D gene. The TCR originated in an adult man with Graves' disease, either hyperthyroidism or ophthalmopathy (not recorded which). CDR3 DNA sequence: TGTGCCAGCAGTTATCCAGGTAGCCAAGAGACCCAGTACTTC. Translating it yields CASSYPGSQETQYF.